One sample yielded the 30 T cell receptor beta chains listed below, sequenced in a study of identical twins. TCRdb reprocessed the 5' RACE reads via MiXCR and lists one record per CDR3 protein. The data show about 920,000 distinct CDR3 sequences, about 12% seen once. These sequences were also reported in another study, on yellow fever vaccine responses in identical twins.

What was sequenced was PBMCs. All receptors come from a woman aged 18 to 35 in good health.

The sample holds a few counts of this clonotype. This chain connects TRBV25-1 to TRBJ2-5; D is perhaps TRBD2 (6 bases). In germline, CDR1 is MGHDK, CDR2 SYGVNS. Trimming pared 4 bases from V and 2 bases from J, leaving 11 bases between. The CDR3 is 14 amino acids. The CDR3 sequence is CASSVLALQETQYF. As DNA, the CDR3 is TGTGCCAGCAGTGTACTAGCTTTACAAGAGACCCAGTACTTC.

The chain couples TRBV7-8 to TRBJ2-4, with 8 bases lining up with TRBD2. V dropped 8 bases and J dropped 3; count of bases not matched to a gene: 12. Germline values: CDR1 SGHVS, CDR2 FQNEAQ. The CDR3 runs 16 residues. CDR3 nucleotides: TGTGCCAGCCAGGGTCTTAGCGGGAAGGTCAAAAACATTCAGTACTTC. It translates to CASQGLSGKVKNIQYF. Full variable domain (missing parts from reference TRBV7-8 and TRBJ2-4): GAGVSQSPRYKVAKRGQDVALRCDPISGHVSLFWYQQALGQGPEFLTYFQNEAQLDKSGLPSDRFFAERPEGSVSTLKIQRTQQEDSAVYLCASQGLSGKVKNIQYFGAGTRLSVL.

The genes are TRBV7-3 and TRBJ1-6; D is perhaps TRBD1 (5 bases). Germline loops: CDR1 SGHTA, CDR2 FQGTGA. The CDR3 contains 13 residues. Deletions cut 4 bases from V and 7 bases from J, with 8 bases between. The CDR3 sequence: CASSWDLNSPLHF. CDR3 bases: TGTGCCAGCAGCTGGGACCTGAATTCACCCCTCCACTTT.

About this clonotype: One base away lies a much larger clone, so this may be a sequencing read error. This chain links TRBV24-1 with TRBJ2-7; 10 bases fit TRBD1. Trimming at V came to 3 bases and at J to 2 bases, leaving 3 bases not matched to a gene. This CDR3 is 15 amino acids long. Looked up from germline, CDR1 is KGHDR and CDR2 is SFDVKD. The CDR3 here is CATSDAGTGAYEQYF. The DNA of the CDR3 is TGTGCCACCAGTGATGCCGGGACAGGGGCCTACGAGCAGTACTTC.

This clonotype came up a few times. The chain combines TRBV6-5 with TRBJ2-7; D is ambiguous. Germline loops: CDR1 MNHEY, CDR2 SVGAGI. The CDR3 totals 14 residues. V lost 0 bases to trimming and J lost 4 bases, with 10 bases between them. CDR3 sequence (DNA): TGTGCCAGCAGTTACTCCTCTGGGAATTACGAGCAGTACGTC. Translating it yields CASSYSSGNYEQYV.

V and J are TRBV19 and TRBJ2-3; 7 bases align to TRBD1. Germline V gene lookup returns CDR1 LNHDA and CDR2 SQIVND (reference sequence). This CDR3 spans 14 amino acids. V lost 4 bases and J lost 8; bases outside the gene matches: 9. The CDR3 loop is CASSTGQSSFTQYF. Written as DNA, the CDR3 is TGTGCCAGTAGTACGGGACAGAGCTCATTTACGCAGTATTTT.

This clonotype was seen at least ten times. The rearrangement uses TRBV6-4 and TRBJ2-5; maybe TRBD2 (6 bases). Looked up from germline, CDR1 is MRHNA and CDR2 is SNTAGT. With 0 bases removed from V and 9 bases from J, the gap between germline ends came to 11 bases. This CDR3 is built from 13 residues. The CDR3 loop reads CASSDSATGAQYF. The CDR3, as DNA: TGTGCCAGCAGTGACTCAGCCACGGGGGCCCAGTACTTC.

The chain is built from TRBV12-3 or TRBV12-4 and TRBJ2-3, with D possibly being TRBD1 (5 bases). CDR3 length equals 15 residues. The V gene lost 3 bases and the J gene lost 0 bases, with 10 bases spanning the gap. The CDR3 DNA is TGTGCCAGCAGTTTTAGGGCAGGGAGCACAGATACGCAGTATTTT. Amino acid sequence: CASSFRAGSTDTQYF.

This clonotype has just a few counts. This CDR3 is CASSGGDSSYNSPLHF. Written as DNA, the CDR3 is TGTGCCAGCTCAGGAGGGGACAGCTCCTATAATTCACCCCTCCACTTT. V usage is TRBV18 and J usage is TRBJ1-6; TRBD1 agrees at 7 bases. This CDR3 is 16 amino acids long. V dropped 5 bases and J dropped 0; count of bases not matched to a gene: 4. Per germline, CDR1 KGHSH and CDR2 LQKENI. The full variable domain, rest sourced from reference TRBV18 and TRBJ1-6, is NAGVMQNPRHLVRRRGQEARLRCSPMKGHSHVYWYRQLPEEGLKFMVYLQKENIIDESGMPKERFSAEFPKEGPSILRIQQVVRGDSAAYFCASSGGDSSYNSPLHFGNGTRLTVT.

This clonotype was detected a few times. This CDR3 is CASSGGTSSTDTQYF. In DNA, the CDR3 is TGTGCCAGCAGCGGAGGGACTTCAAGCACAGATACGCAGTATTTT. The chain carries TRBV5-6 and TRBJ2-3; D possibly corresponds to TRBD2 (6 bases). Trimming removed 4 bases from V and 0 bases from J, with 12 bases in between. Germline-derived CDR1 and CDR2 are SGHDT and YYEEEE. The CDR3 runs 15 residues.

The gene calls are TRBV3-1 and TRBJ1-1; a possible D gene is TRBD1 (6 bases). V lost 4 bases, J lost 1 base, and 19 bases lay in between. This CDR3 comprises 17 residues. Germline assignment: CDR1 LGHDT and CDR2 YNNKEL (reference sequence). The CDR3 sequence is CASSPAWGGRRNTEAFF. CDR3 bases: TGTGCCAGCAGCCCGGCTTGGGGGGGGCGACGGAACACTGAAGCTTTCTTT.

This chain connects TRBV28 to TRBJ2-7; 7 nucleotides align to TRBD1. This CDR3 contains 13 residues. V lost 6 bases and J lost 4; bases outside the gene matches: 6. Germline loops: CDR1 MDHEN, CDR2 SYDVKM. CDR3 nucleotides: TGTGCCAGCAGGGGTCAGGGGGAATACGAGCAGTACTTC. This gives the protein CASRGQGEYEQYF.

This clonotype was observed a few times. The chain recombines TRBV20-1 with TRBJ2-5, with D possibly matching TRBD2 (5 bases). Germline CDR1 and CDR2: DFQATT and SNEGSKA (reference sequence). V lost 3 bases, J lost 2 bases, and 13 bases lay in between. The CDR3 length is 14 residues. DNA of the CDR3: TGCAGTGCTAGGACCCCAGGCGGGCAAGAGACCCAGTACTTC. Translating it yields CSARTPGGQETQYF.

The CDR3 reads CSVGASGNSYNEQFF. The CDR3 DNA is TGCAGCGTTGGGGCTAGCGGGAACTCCTACAATGAGCAGTTCTTC. This sequence joins TRBV29-1 and TRBJ2-1; 9 positions match TRBD2. Germline V CDR1 and CDR2: SQVTM, ANQGSEA. The CDR3 has 15 residues. The ends lost 4 bases at V and 0 bases at J; junction bases unmatched: 4.

A few counts support this clonotype. The V and J genes are TRBV6-5 and TRBJ1-1; D perhaps matches TRBD1 (6 bases). CDR1 and CDR2 (germline): MNHEY, SVGAGI. Trimming took off 2 bases at V and 0 bases at J, with 10 bases between the two ends. The CDR3 is 15 residues long. As DNA, the CDR3 is TGTGCCAGCAGTTACGGGGGCGAGGTGAACACTGAAGCTTTCTTT. Translating it yields CASSYGGEVNTEAFF.

This clonotype was recorded at least ten times. The V and J genes are TRBV7-3 and TRBJ2-7; D remains ambiguous. V lost 5 bases, J lost 3 bases, and 11 bases lay in between. Germline V gives CDR1 SGHTA, CDR2 FQGTGA. This CDR3 region has 13 residues. CDR3: CASSLGVSYEQYF. In nucleotides, the CDR3 is TGTGCCAGCAGCCTAGGAGTCAGCTACGAGCAGTACTTC. Full variable domain (outside the CDR3, taken from reference TRBV7-3 and TRBJ2-7): GAGVSQTPSNKVTEKGKYVELRCDPISGHTALYWYRQSLGQGPEFLIYFQGTGAADDSGLPNDRFFAVRPEGSVSTLKIQRTERGDSAVYLCASSLGVSYEQYFGPGTRLTVT.

V and J are TRBV4-2 and TRBJ1-1; tentatively, D is TRBD1 (6 bases). Between the trimmed V and J ends, which lost 0 bases and 2 bases, there was a span of 10 bases. Germline loops: CDR1 LGHNA, CDR2 YNFKEQ. The CDR3 has 15 amino acids. The CDR3 loop is CASSQDWTANTEAFF. CDR3 in DNA: TGTGCCAGCAGCCAAGATTGGACAGCAAACACTGAAGCTTTCTTT.

The chain is built from TRBV14 and TRBJ2-5; the D is unclear. Trimming removed 1 base at V and 7 bases at J, with 10 bases between. Germline-derived CDR1 and CDR2 are SGHDN and FVKESK. The CDR3 length is 13 residues. The CDR3 DNA is TGTGCCAGCAGCCAAGCCAGGATCGGGACCCAGTACTTC. It translates to CASSQARIGTQYF.

V and J are TRBV29-1 and TRBJ2-7; TRBD1 is a possible D gene (5 bases). CDR1 and CDR2 from the germline V gene are SQVTM and ANQGSEA. The CDR3 runs 11 residues. The germline V and J ends were trimmed by 3 bases and 3 bases, with 6 bases remaining between them. As DNA, the CDR3 is TGCAGCGTTGACAGGGACTACGAGCAGTACTTC. This codes for CSVDRDYEQYF.

The chain is built from TRBV29-1 and TRBJ1-1; 7 nucleotides line up with TRBD1. Germline V CDR1 and CDR2: SQVTM, ANQGSEA. V gave up 6 bases and J gave up 9 bases; unmatched junction bases: 13. The CDR3 spans 13 residues. Written as DNA, the CDR3 is TGCAGCGTCTGGGACAGCTCAACACTGAAAGCTTTCTTT. Translated: CSVWDSSTLKAFF.

J is TRBJ2-7 and V is TRBV20-1, with TRBD1 matching 8 bases. Germline values: CDR1 DFQATT, CDR2 SNEGSKA (reference sequence). The CDR3 contains 15 residues. After removal of 0 bases from V and 6 bases from J, the junction contained 10 bases not matched to a gene. The CDR3 region has the DNA TGCAGTGCTAGAGATGGCCAGACCGGGACAGGCGAGCAGTACTTC. Translated: CSARDGQTGTGEQYF.

In nucleotides, the CDR3 is TGTGCCAGCAGCTTGGTTTGGGATCTCTATGGCTACACCTTC. Its protein product is CASSLVWDLYGYTF. The V and J genes are TRBV5-5 and TRBJ1-2; no clear D gene. CDR3 length: 14 amino acids. V was shortened by 0 bases and J by 4 bases, with 10 bases between the two germline ends. Germline V gene lookup returns CDR1 SGHKS and CDR2 YYEKEE (reference sequence). Full variable domain (rest looked up from reference TRBV5-5 and TRBJ1-2): DAGVTQSPTHLIKTRGQQVTLRCSPISGHKSVSWYQQVLGQGPQFIFQYYEKEERGRGNFPDRFSARQFPNYSSELNVNALLLGDSALYLCASSLVWDLYGYTFGSGTRLTVV.

This clonotype has a handful of counts. V usage is TRBV28 and J usage is TRBJ2-5; TRBD1 matches 8 bases. V lost 6 bases to trimming and J lost 5 bases; unmatched junction nucleotides: 11. The CDR3 is 15 residues long. The V gene's germline CDR1 is MDHEN and CDR2 SYDVKM. CDR3 in DNA: TGTGCCAGCAGATTTAGACAGGGGATCTGGGAGACCCAGTACTTC. This encodes CASRFRQGIWETQYF.

This sequence joins TRBV5-1 and TRBJ2-7, with TRBD2 identical over 12 bases. The germline V gene encodes CDR1 SGHRS and CDR2 YFSETQ. The junction had 2 bases not matched to a gene; V was cut back by 4 bases and J by 0 bases. The CDR3 is 15 residues long. The CDR3, as DNA: TGCGCCAGCAGCATACTAGCGGGAGGCTCCTACGAGCAGTACTTC. Protein: CASSILAGGSYEQYF.

This clonotype was picked up a small number of times. The chain is built from TRBV5-1 and TRBJ2-3; 13 nucleotides align to TRBD2. The J segment lost 2 bases and the V segment lost 3 bases, leaving 6 bases of the junction unmatched. This CDR3 region has 17 residues. Germline V gene data show CDR1 as SGHRS and CDR2 as YFSETQ. CDR3 DNA: TGCGCCAGCAGCTCCTCACTAGCGGGGGGGCCCACAGATACGCAGTATTTT. Amino acids: CASSSSLAGGPTDTQYF.

The CDR3 spells CASSRQRSRSYEQYF. The CDR3 nucleotides are TGTGCCAGCAGCCGCCAGCGGAGTCGCTCCTACGAGCAGTACTTC. The rearrangement joins TRBV7-8 to TRBJ2-7, with D possibly being TRBD2 (5 bases). V was clipped by 5 bases and J by 0 bases, with 14 bases between them. CDR3 length equals 15 residues. Germline CDR1 is SGHVS and CDR2 is FQNEAQ.

V and J are TRBV6-1 and TRBJ2-1; 10 nucleotides agree with TRBD1. The CDR3 extends over 16 amino acids. V shed 2 bases, J shed 7 bases, and the junction held 8 bases outside the gene matches. The germline V gene has CDR1 MNHNS and CDR2 SASEGT. The DNA of the CDR3 is TGTGCCAGCAGTGAATTTCTGGGACAGGGGCGTAATGAGCAGTTCTTC. Its protein is CASSEFLGQGRNEQFF.

This clonotype occurred a few times. The V and J genes are TRBV28 and TRBJ2-7; 8 bases agree with TRBD1. The junction had 4 bases not matched to a gene; V was cut back by 5 bases and J by 4 bases. The CDR3 length is 13 residues. Per the germline V gene, CDR1 is MDHEN and CDR2 is SYDVKM. In DNA form, the CDR3 reads TGTGCCAGCAGTATACAGGGGGTATACGAGCAGTACGTC. Amino acid sequence: CASSIQGVYEQYV.

This clonotype has just a few counts. The rearrangement joins TRBV5-1 to TRBJ2-1; D is unclear. Trimming removed 0 bases from V and 0 bases from J, with 10 bases in between. Germline V gene sequence: CDR1 SGHRS, CDR2 YFSETQ. CDR3 size: 16 residues. DNA of the CDR3: TGCGCCAGCAGCTTGGCCCGCTCGAGCTCCTACAATGAGCAGTTCTTC. It is translated as CASSLARSSSYNEQFF.

This clonotype occurred a few times. The chain recombines TRBV5-1 with TRBJ2-5; no firm D call. V was shortened by 7 bases and J by 0 bases, with 10 bases between the two germline ends. The CDR3 totals 13 residues. CDR1 SGHRS and CDR2 YFSETQ come from the germline V gene. The CDR3 protein is CASHVGYQETQYF. The CDR3, as DNA: TGCGCCAGCCACGTCGGGTACCAAGAGACCCAGTACTTC.